This paragraph covers one TCR beta chain sequence. Its specificity is not known. The data originate from a study of T cells expressing NK-cell markers. The overall study: It was sorted CD3+CD56+NKG2C+, CD3+CD56+NKG2C- and CD3+CD56-NKG2C+ T cells that supplied the TCR beta repertoires. Seven of the eight sequenced donors were classified as HCMV-seropositive, and one was classified as seronegative.

Study conclusions and caveats: In a few donors, dominant clonotypes made up about 25-60.1% of CD3+CD56-NKG2C+ cells.

CDR1 is SEHNR, CDR2 FQNEAQ, per germline (reference sequence). This CDR3 is 17 amino acids long. After re-calling the 5' RACE reads, TCRdb lists one entry per CDR3 protein, DNA absent. This table lists about 160,000 distinct CDR3 sequences. The sample consisted of blood T cells: a sorted CD56 or NKG2C T cell subset, CD4+ or CD8+ T cells, or bulk PBMC T cells (not recorded which). The gene calls are TRBV7-9 and TRBJ1-4. The receptor comes from a man aged 18-70 years in good health. CDR3 protein: CASSLEVGGPTNEKLFF.